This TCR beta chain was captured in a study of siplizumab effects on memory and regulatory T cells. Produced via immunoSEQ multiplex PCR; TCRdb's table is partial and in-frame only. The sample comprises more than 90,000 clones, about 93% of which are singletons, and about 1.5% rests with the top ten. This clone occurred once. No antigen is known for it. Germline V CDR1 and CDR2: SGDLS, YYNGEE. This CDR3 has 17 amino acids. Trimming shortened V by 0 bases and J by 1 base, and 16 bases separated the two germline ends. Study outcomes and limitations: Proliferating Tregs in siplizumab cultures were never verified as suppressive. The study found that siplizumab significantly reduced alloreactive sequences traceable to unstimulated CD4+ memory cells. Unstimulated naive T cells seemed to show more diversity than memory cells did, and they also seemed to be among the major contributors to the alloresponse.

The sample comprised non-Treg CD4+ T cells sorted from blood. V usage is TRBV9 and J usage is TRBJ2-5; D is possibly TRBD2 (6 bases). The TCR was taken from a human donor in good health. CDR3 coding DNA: TGTGCCAGCAGCGTAGCTCGTGGAGGGACCTTCCAAGAGACCCAGTACTTC. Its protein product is CASSVARGGTFQETQYF.